These 31 T cell receptor beta chains originate from one sample sequenced in a study of technical replicates of blood from a few donors (dated by TCRdb to the late 2010s). Library preparation employed the immunoSEQ multiplex PCR assay. The table comes from immuneACCESS by way of TCRdb, which keeps in-frame sequences with V and J called. Part of the clones is missing from these tables; in studies checked, under half for an unresolved V gene and the rest for unknown reasons. The table for this sample lists 78,000 or so clones; roughly 91% of them were counted only once. Jointly, the top ten make up 0.35% to 0.45% of the sample. The sequenced material came from T cells isolated from PBMCs. These receptors came from a human donor in good health. Some clones in this sample may be carry-over from other donors' samples.

The chain uses TRBV7-2 and TRBJ1-1, with D uncertain. Germline V gives CDR1 SGHTA, CDR2 FQGNSA. Trimming shortened V by 3 bases and J by 6 bases, and 17 bases separated the two germline ends. The CDR3 loop spans 15 amino acids. This CDR3 reads CASSFTAPRGAEAFF. In DNA form, the CDR3 reads TGTGCCAGCAGCTTTACGGCGCCCCGCGGGGCTGAAGCTTTCTTT.

This chain links TRBV19 with TRBJ2-5, with a tentative D call TRBD1 (6 bases). The germline CDR1 and CDR2 sequences are LNHDA and SQIVND (reference sequence). The CDR3 sequence is 12 residues long. V was trimmed by 8 bases and J by 4 bases, leaving 11 bases between them. The CDR3 spells CASRGGPETQYF. CDR3 DNA sequence: TGTGCCAGTCGAGGGGGTCCAGAGACCCAGTACTTC.

The chain links TRBV5-1 to TRBJ1-2, with 10 bases matching TRBD1. V lost 2 bases to trimming and J lost 3 bases; unmatched junction nucleotides: 4. Germline loops: CDR1 SGHRS, CDR2 YFSETQ. CDR3 length: 15 amino acids. The CDR3 protein is CASSLRTGGDYGYTF. The DNA of the CDR3 is TGCGCCAGCAGCTTACGGACAGGGGGGGACTATGGCTACACCTTC.

This clone is a singleton in its sample. This chain links TRBV25-1 with TRBJ1-2; D is undetermined. This CDR3 is 15 amino acids long. Germline V gene data show CDR1 as MGHDK and CDR2 as SYGVNS. Trimming removed 6 bases at V and 6 bases at J, with 20 bases between. CDR3: CASSPRGFRTDGYTF. CDR3 in DNA: TGTGCCAGCAGCCCTCGAGGGTTTAGGACCGATGGCTACACCTTC.

V usage is TRBV11-2 and J usage is TRBJ2-2; TRBD2 is a possible D gene (5 bases). Trimming pared 6 bases from V and 6 bases from J, leaving 17 bases between. The CDR3 has 15 residues. Looked up from germline, CDR1 is SGHAT and CDR2 is FQNNGV. CDR3 region: CASSLGWRAPGELFF. As DNA, the CDR3 is TGTGCCAGCAGTTTGGGTTGGCGGGCTCCCGGGGAGCTGTTTTTT.

The CDR3 spells CASSESEGKDTQYF. DNA for the CDR3: TGTGCCAGCAGTGAAAGCGAGGGAAAAGATACGCAGTATTTT. The chain joins TRBV2 to TRBJ2-3; perhaps TRBD2 as D (5 bases). CDR1 and CDR2 from the germline V gene are SNHLY and FYNNEI. There are 14 residues in the CDR3. Deletions cut 2 bases from V and 5 bases from J, with 11 bases between.

Turning to this clone: Additional DNA sequences in this sample encode the identical CDR3. The chain carries TRBV4-3 and TRBJ1-1; D call uncertain. The germline V gene encodes CDR1 LGHNA and CDR2 YSLEER. V was pared by 4 bases and J by 3 bases, with 12 bases between. CDR3 length equals 14 residues. DNA for the CDR3: TGCGCCAGCAGCCGAAACAGACCCTACACTGAAGCTTTCTTT. This sequence encodes CASSRNRPYTEAFF.

V gene TRBV28 combines with J gene TRBJ1-3; D gene uncertain. Between the trimmed V and J ends, which lost 3 bases and 1 base, there was a span of 7 bases. Germline V gene data show CDR1 as MDHEN and CDR2 as SYDVKM. This CDR3 has 14 amino acids. This CDR3 is CASSFGRSGNTIYF. CDR3 coding DNA: TGTGCCAGCAGTTTCGGCAGGTCTGGAAACACCATATATTTT.

This chain joins TRBV6-1 and TRBJ2-2; TRBD1 matches 9 bases. CDR1 and CDR2 from the germline V gene are MNHNS and SASEGT. This CDR3 is built from 17 residues. V gave up 2 bases and J gave up 0 bases; unmatched junction bases: 4. This chain's CDR3 is CASSELGQGSNTGELFF. The CDR3 coding sequence is TGTGCCAGCAGTGAACTGGGACAGGGTTCGAACACCGGGGAGCTGTTTTTT.

The V call is TRBV29-1, the J call TRBJ1-5; 9 positions match TRBD1. From germline, CDR1 is SQVTM and CDR2 ANQGSEA. This CDR3 region has 13 residues. The V and J ends lost 3 bases and 7 bases, in that order; junction bases with no gene match: 4. CDR3 bases: TGCAGCGTTGAGACAGGGGGGGGGCAGCCCCAGCATTTT. It specifies CSVETGGGQPQHF.

The chain recombines TRBV19 with TRBJ1-1; D unclear. This CDR3 has 13 amino acids. The V gene's germline CDR1 is LNHDA and CDR2 SQIVND (reference sequence). V was trimmed by 0 bases and J by 8 bases, leaving 10 bases between them. The CDR3 loop reads CASSIDRWREAFF. DNA of the CDR3: TGTGCCAGTAGTATAGATCGGTGGCGGGAAGCTTTCTTT.

The gene calls are TRBV5-4 and TRBJ2-7, with 12 bases aligning to TRBD2. The length of the CDR3 is 15 residues. Trimming cost V 4 bases and J 3 bases; bases outside gene matches: 5. In germline, CDR1 is SGHNT, CDR2 YYREEE (reference sequence). CDR3 DNA: TGTGCCAGCAGCGAACTAGCGGGGGGTTACTACGAGCAGTACTTC. Encoded protein: CASSELAGGYYEQYF.

This chain links TRBV28 with TRBJ2-5; 9 nucleotides line up with TRBD2. The better agreement between TRBJ2-7 and the DNA end casts doubt on the J call. This CDR3 is 20 amino acids long. Germline assignment: CDR1 MDHEN and CDR2 SYDVKM. The CDR3 DNA sequence: TGTGCCAGCAGTTCCATTGGCCGCCTGCGGGAGGGCCAGGGCTCCTACGAGCAGTACTTC. It specifies CASSSIGRLREGQGSYEQYF.

The V gene is TRBV6-1, the J gene TRBJ1-5; no reliable D call. The germline gives CDR1 MNHNS, CDR2 SASEGT. This CDR3 has 13 amino acids. Trimming cost V 6 bases and J 4 bases, with 10 bases left between them. The DNA for the CDR3 is TGTGCCAGCAGGGAGGAGATAAATCAGCCCCAGCATTTT. This sequence encodes CASREEINQPQHF.

J is TRBJ1-3 and V is TRBV29-1; TRBD1 might be the D (6 bases). Germline V gene lookup returns CDR1 SQVTM and CDR2 ANQGSEA. Trimming took 4 bases from V and 4 from J, leaving 14 bases between them. The CDR3 runs 14 residues. The CDR3: CSVATTGLGNTIYF. The CDR3 region has the DNA TGCAGCGTTGCTACTACAGGGTTAGGAAACACCATATATTTT.

This chain links TRBV5-6 with TRBJ2-3; TRBD1 matches 10 bases. J was trimmed by 1 base and V by 5 bases; bases with no gene match: 7. The CDR3 covers 16 residues. Germline V gene sequence: CDR1 SGHDT, CDR2 YYEEEE. CDR3 sequence (DNA): TGTGCCAGCAGTCCGACAGGGGGCTTGGGCACAGATACGCAGTATTTT. Its protein is CASSPTGGLGTDTQYF.

The CDR3 DNA is TGCAGCGTTACCGGGACAGGCACAGATACGCAGTATTTT. It translates to CSVTGTGTDTQYF. The chain couples TRBV29-1 to TRBJ2-3; 7 bases are a match to TRBD1. The CDR3 runs to 13 residues. V lost 5 bases, J lost 1 base, and 3 bases stayed unmatched. CDR1 is SQVTM and CDR2 is ANQGSEA in the germline V gene.

This rearrangement joins TRBV7-2 to TRBJ2-3, with D uncertain. Trimming shortened V by 3 bases and J by 2 bases, and 3 bases separated the two germline ends. The germline V gene has CDR1 SGHTA and CDR2 FQGNSA. The CDR3 extends over 12 amino acids. CDR3 nucleotide sequence: TGTGCCAGCAGCTTCTACACAGATACGCAGTATTTT. This gives the protein CASSFYTDTQYF.

V and J are TRBV10-1 and TRBJ2-1, with 10 bases identical to TRBD2. CDR1 is WNHNN and CDR2 is SYGVQD in the germline V gene (reference sequence). This CDR3 comprises 16 residues. J gave up 2 bases and V 5 bases, and 6 bases lay outside the gene matches. The CDR3 DNA reads TGCGCCAGCAGTCCTAGCGGGAGCAATACCTACAATGAGCAGTTCTTC. It translates to CASSPSGSNTYNEQFF.

The V gene is TRBV6-5, the J gene TRBJ2-1, with no clear D. Germline lookup yields CDR1 MNHEY and CDR2 SVGAGI. The CDR3 has 14 residues. V lost 5 bases and J 2 bases, leaving 10 bases between the germline ends. DNA of the CDR3: TGTGCCAGCAGTAGCGCGGTTACCTACAATGAGCAGTTCTTC. Translated, it gives CASSSAVTYNEQFF.

This chain joins TRBV5-4 and TRBJ1-2; no definite D call. With 0 bases removed from V and 1 base from J, the gap between germline ends came to 16 bases. CDR3 length: 17 amino acids. The V gene's germline CDR1 is SGHNT and CDR2 YYREEE (reference sequence). The CDR3 DNA reads as TGTGCCAGCAGCTTGGATGCAGCTATACCTAGTAACTATGGCTACACCTTC. It codes for CASSLDAAIPSNYGYTF.

This clone was detected a few times. The DNA of the CDR3 is TGTGCCAGCAGCTTAGGGCGGGCCGAAGCTTTCTTT. This translates into CASSLGRAEAFF. The chain employs TRBV7-2 and TRBJ1-1; D gene unclear. Germline V lookup: CDR1 SGHTA, CDR2 FQGNSA. Trimming shortened V by 1 base and J by 8 bases, and 8 bases separated the two germline ends. CDR3 size: 12 residues.

The V gene is TRBV6-5, the J gene TRBJ1-1; D unclear. V lost 2 bases, J lost 1 base, and 11 bases lay in between. The CDR3 runs 15 residues. CDR1 is MNHEY and CDR2 is SVGAGI in the germline V gene. The CDR3 sequence: CASSYRPRGNTEAFF. CDR3 coding DNA: TGTGCCAGCAGTTACAGGCCCCGGGGGAACACTGAAGCTTTCTTT.

This clone appeared a single time. The chain is built from TRBV5-1 and TRBJ2-7; no clear D. V was trimmed by 4 bases and J by 3 bases, leaving 8 bases between them. Germline CDR1 SGHRS, CDR2 YFSETQ. CDR3 size: 12 residues. In DNA, the CDR3 is TGCGCCAGCAGCCCCATCGGCTACGAGCAGTACTTC. It codes for CASSPIGYEQYF.

V gene TRBV27 combines with J gene TRBJ2-1; possibly TRBD2 for D (6 bases). There are 16 residues in the CDR3. Germline loops: CDR1 MNHEY, CDR2 SMNVEV (reference sequence). Trimming stripped 2 bases from V and 5 bases from J, with 16 bases between. CDR3: CASSLKYGGRNNEQFF. The CDR3 region has the DNA TGTGCCAGCAGTTTAAAGTATGGGGGGAGGAACAATGAGCAGTTCTTC.

The V gene is TRBV7-9, the J gene TRBJ2-1; perhaps TRBD2 as D (6 bases). V shed 4 bases and J shed 8 bases, with 18 bases lying between them. This CDR3 is 15 amino acids long. The germline CDR1 and CDR2 sequences are SEHNR and FQNEAQ (reference sequence). The CDR3 sequence: CASSWLAAGEDEQFF. The CDR3 nucleotides are TGTGCCAGCAGCTGGTTAGCGGCCGGGGAGGATGAGCAGTTCTTC.

CDR3 sequence (DNA): TGTGCCAGCAGTGGCGGATTGGGTTACGAGCAGTACTTC. Its translation is CASSGGLGYEQYF. The chain recombines TRBV6-5 with TRBJ2-7; D ambiguous. This CDR3 is built from 13 residues. The V and J ends lost 5 bases and 4 bases respectively, with 12 bases between them. The V gene's germline CDR1 is MNHEY and CDR2 SVGAGI.

This clone was counted once. This CDR3 reads CASSLGRGFDQPQHF. The DNA for the CDR3 is TGTGCCAGCAGCTTGGGTCGAGGGTTTGATCAGCCCCAGCATTTT. The gene calls are TRBV5-8 and TRBJ1-5; unclear D gene. The CDR3 sequence is 15 residues long. Germline V lookup: CDR1 SGHTS, CDR2 YDEGEE. V was trimmed by 0 bases and J by 5 bases, leaving 12 bases between them.

The gene calls are TRBV6-1 and TRBJ2-3; 9 nucleotides line up with TRBD2. V shed 2 bases, J shed 4 bases, and the junction held 13 bases outside the gene matches. Per germline, CDR1 MNHNS and CDR2 SASEGT. The CDR3 contains 18 residues. The CDR3 here is CASSEMGVGSGGADTQYF. In nucleotides, the CDR3 is TGTGCCAGCAGTGAAATGGGGGTTGGTAGCGGGGGAGCAGATACGCAGTATTTT.

The chain is built from TRBV4-1 and TRBJ1-2, with 9 nucleotides matching TRBD1. With V trimmed by 4 bases and J by 8 bases, 14 bases remained unmatched. Germline lookup yields CDR1 MGHRA and CDR2 YSYEKL. The CDR3 is 16 amino acids. The CDR3 region has the DNA TGCGCCAGCAGCCCGACACGCTTCGACAGGGGGAACGGCTACACCTTC. Protein sequence: CASSPTRFDRGNGYTF.

This chain joins TRBV10-1 and TRBJ1-1; D gene ambiguous. CDR1 is WNHNN, CDR2 SYGVQD, per germline (reference sequence). The CDR3 has 14 residues. Trimming cost V 6 bases and J 8 bases, with 19 bases left between them. The CDR3 sequence: CASSENSQKSEAFF. Here the CDR3 DNA reads TGCGCCAGCAGCGAAAACTCACAGAAGTCCGAAGCTTTCTTT.